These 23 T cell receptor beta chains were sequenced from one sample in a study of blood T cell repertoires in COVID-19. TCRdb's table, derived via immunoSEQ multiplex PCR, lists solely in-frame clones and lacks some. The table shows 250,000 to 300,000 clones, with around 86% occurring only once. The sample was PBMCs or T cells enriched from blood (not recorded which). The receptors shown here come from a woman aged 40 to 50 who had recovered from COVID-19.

CDR3: CASSQEGIAGDVEQFF. DNA of the CDR3: TGCGCCAGCAGCCAAGAGGGGATAGCGGGAGATGTTGAGCAGTTCTTC. The chain uses TRBV4-1 and TRBJ2-1; TRBD2 matches at 9 bases. Germline V lookup: CDR1 MGHRA, CDR2 YSYEKL. V was pared by 0 bases and J by 9 bases, with 9 bases of the junction left unmatched. The CDR3 is made up of 16 amino acids.

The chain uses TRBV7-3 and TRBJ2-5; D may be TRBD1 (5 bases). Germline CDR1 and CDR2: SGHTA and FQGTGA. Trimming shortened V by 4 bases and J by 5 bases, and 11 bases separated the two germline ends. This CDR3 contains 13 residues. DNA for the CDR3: TGTGCCAGCAGCTCGGACATCTGGGAGACCCAGTACTTC. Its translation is CASSSDIWETQYF.

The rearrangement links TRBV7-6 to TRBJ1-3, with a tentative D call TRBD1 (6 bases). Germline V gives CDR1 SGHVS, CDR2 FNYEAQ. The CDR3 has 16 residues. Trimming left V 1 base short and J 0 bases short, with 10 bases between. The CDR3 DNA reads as TGTGCCAGCAGCTTAGGGACAGCAGACTCTGGAAACACCATATATTTT. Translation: CASSLGTADSGNTIYF.

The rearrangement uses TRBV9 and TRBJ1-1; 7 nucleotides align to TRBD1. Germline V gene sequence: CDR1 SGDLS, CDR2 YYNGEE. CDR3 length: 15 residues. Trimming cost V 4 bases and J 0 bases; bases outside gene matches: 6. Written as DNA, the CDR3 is TGTGCCAGCAGCACCCGACAGGGCGTGAACACTGAAGCTTTCTTT. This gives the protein CASSTRQGVNTEAFF.

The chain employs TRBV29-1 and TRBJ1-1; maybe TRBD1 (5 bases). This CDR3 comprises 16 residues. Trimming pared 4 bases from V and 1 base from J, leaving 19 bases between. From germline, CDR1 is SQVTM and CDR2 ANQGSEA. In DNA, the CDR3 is TGCAGCGTTGGGGGTAAGGGAGGGGCTACGAACACTGAAGCTTTCTTT. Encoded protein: CSVGGKGGATNTEAFF. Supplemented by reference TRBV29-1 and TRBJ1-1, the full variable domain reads SAVISQKPSRDICQRGTSLTIQCQVDSQVTMMFWYRQQPGQSLTLIATANQGSEATYESGFVIDKFPISRPNLTFSTLTVSNMSPEDSSIYLCSVGGKGGATNTEAFFGQGTRLTVV.

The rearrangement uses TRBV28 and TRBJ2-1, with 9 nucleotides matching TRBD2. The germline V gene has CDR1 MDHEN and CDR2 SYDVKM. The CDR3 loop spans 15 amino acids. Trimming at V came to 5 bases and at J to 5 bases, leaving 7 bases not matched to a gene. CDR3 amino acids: CASSRRLAVDNEQFF. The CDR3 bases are TGTGCCAGCAGTCGGCGACTAGCGGTTGACAATGAGCAGTTCTTC.

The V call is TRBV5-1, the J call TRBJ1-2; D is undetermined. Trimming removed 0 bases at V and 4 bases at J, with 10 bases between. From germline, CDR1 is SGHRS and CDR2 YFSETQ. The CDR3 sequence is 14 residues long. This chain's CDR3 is CASSLDEGFYGYTF. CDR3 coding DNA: TGCGCCAGCAGCTTGGATGAGGGCTTCTATGGCTACACCTTC.

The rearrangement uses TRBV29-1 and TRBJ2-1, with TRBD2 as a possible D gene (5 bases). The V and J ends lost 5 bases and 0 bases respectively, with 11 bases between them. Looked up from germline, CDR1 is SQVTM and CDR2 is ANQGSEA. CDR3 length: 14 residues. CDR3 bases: TGCAGCGTTCTAGCCTGGAGCTCCTACAATGAGCAGTTCTTC. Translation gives CSVLAWSSYNEQFF.

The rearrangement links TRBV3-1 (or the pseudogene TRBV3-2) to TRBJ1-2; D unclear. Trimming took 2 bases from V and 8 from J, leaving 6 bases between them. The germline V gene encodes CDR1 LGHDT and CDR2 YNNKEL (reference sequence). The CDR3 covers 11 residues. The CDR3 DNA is TGTGCCAGCAGCCAAAGCGGAGGCTACACCTTC. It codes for CASSQSGGYTF.

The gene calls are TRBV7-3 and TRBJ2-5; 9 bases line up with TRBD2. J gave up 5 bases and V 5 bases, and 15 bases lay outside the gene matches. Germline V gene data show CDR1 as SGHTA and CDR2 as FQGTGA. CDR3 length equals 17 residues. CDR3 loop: CASSQTAAGGRRETQYF. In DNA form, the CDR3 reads TGTGCCAGCAGCCAGACGGCGGCGGGAGGGAGGAGGGAGACCCAGTACTTC.

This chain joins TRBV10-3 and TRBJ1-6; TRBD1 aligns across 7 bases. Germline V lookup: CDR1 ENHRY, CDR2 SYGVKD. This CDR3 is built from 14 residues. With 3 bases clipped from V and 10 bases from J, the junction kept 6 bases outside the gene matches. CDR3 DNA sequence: TGTGCCATCAGTGAACAACAGGGGCACTCACCCCTCCACTTT. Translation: CAISEQQGHSPLHF.

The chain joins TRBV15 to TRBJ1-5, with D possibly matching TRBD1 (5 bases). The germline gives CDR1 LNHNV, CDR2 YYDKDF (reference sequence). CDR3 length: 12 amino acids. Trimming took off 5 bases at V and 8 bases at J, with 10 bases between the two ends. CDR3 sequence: CATSGAREPQHF. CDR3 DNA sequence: TGTGCCACCAGCGGGGCGAGAGAGCCCCAGCATTTT.

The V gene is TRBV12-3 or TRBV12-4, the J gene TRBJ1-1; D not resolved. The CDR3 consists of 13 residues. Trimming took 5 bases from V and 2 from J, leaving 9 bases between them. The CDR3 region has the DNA TGTGCCAGCAGTCCAGTCCCCAACACTGAAGCTTTCTTT. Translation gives CASSPVPNTEAFF.

The chain's CDR3 is CASSPDRDINTEAFF. CDR3 in DNA: TGTGCCAGCTCACCGGACCGGGACATAAACACTGAAGCTTTCTTT. This chain connects TRBV18 to TRBJ1-1; D possibly corresponds to TRBD1 (6 bases). This CDR3 region has 15 residues. Trimming cost V 3 bases and J 2 bases, with 13 bases left between them. From germline, CDR1 is KGHSH and CDR2 LQKENI.

CDR3 amino acids: CASSETGVVYGYTF. CDR3 DNA: TGTGCCAGCAGTGAGACAGGGGTAGTCTATGGCTACACCTTC. The chain links TRBV6-1 to TRBJ1-2, with 8 bases fitting TRBD1. J was trimmed by 4 bases and V by 3 bases; bases with no gene match: 4. From germline, CDR1 is MNHNS and CDR2 SASEGT. The CDR3 length is 14 residues.

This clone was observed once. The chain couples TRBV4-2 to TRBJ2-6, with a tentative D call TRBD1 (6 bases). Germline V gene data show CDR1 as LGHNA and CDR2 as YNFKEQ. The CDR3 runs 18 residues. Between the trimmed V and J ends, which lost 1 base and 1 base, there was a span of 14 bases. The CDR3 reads CASSQAQGPVSGANVLTF. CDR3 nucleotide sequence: TGTGCCAGCAGCCAAGCACAGGGCCCCGTTTCTGGGGCCAACGTCCTGACTTTC.

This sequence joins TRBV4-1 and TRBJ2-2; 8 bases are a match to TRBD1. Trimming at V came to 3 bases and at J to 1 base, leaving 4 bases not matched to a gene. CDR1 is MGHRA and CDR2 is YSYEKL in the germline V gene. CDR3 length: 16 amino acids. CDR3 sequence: CASSQPDRGNTGELFF. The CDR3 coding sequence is TGCGCCAGCAGCCAGCCCGACAGGGGGAACACCGGGGAGCTGTTTTTT.

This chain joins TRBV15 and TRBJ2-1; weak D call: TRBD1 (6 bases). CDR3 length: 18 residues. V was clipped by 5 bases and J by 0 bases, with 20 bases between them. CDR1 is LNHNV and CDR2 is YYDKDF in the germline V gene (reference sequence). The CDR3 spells CATSVRWGQRTSYNEQFF. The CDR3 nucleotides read TGTGCCACCAGCGTTCGATGGGGGCAGCGAACCTCCTACAATGAGCAGTTCTTC.

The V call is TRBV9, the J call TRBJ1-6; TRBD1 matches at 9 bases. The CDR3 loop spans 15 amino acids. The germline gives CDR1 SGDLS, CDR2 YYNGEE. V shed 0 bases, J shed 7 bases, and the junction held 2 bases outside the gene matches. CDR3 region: CASSVGDRENSPLHF. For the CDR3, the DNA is TGTGCCAGCAGCGTAGGGGACAGGGAGAATTCACCCCTCCACTTT.

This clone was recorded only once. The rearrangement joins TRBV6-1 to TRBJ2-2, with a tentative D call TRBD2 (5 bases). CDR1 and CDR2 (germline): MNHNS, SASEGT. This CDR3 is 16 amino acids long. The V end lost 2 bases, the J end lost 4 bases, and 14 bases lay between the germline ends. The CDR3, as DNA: TGTGCCAGCAGTGAACAGGTTGGCGCGGGCACCGGGGAGCTGTTTTTT. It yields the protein CASSEQVGAGTGELFF.

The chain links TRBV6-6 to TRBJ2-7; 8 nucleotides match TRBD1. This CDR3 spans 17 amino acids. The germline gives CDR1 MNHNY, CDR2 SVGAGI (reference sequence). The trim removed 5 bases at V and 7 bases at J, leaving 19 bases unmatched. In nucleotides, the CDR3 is TGTGCCAGCAGTCGCAGGGGGCTAGACCTCACCCAACGGGAGCAGTACTTC. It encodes CASSRRGLDLTQREQYF.

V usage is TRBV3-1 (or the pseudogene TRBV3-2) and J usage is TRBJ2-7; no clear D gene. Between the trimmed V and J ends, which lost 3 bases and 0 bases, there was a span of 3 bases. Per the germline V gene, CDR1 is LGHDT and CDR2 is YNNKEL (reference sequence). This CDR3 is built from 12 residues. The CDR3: CASSQRSYEQYF. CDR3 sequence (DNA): TGTGCCAGCAGCCAGCGCTCCTACGAGCAGTACTTC.

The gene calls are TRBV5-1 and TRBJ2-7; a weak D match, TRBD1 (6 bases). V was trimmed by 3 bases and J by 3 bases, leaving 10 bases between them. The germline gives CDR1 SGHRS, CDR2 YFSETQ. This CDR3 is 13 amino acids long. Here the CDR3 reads CASSSGDRYEQYF. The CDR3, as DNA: TGCGCCAGCAGCTCAGGGGACCGCTACGAGCAGTACTTC.